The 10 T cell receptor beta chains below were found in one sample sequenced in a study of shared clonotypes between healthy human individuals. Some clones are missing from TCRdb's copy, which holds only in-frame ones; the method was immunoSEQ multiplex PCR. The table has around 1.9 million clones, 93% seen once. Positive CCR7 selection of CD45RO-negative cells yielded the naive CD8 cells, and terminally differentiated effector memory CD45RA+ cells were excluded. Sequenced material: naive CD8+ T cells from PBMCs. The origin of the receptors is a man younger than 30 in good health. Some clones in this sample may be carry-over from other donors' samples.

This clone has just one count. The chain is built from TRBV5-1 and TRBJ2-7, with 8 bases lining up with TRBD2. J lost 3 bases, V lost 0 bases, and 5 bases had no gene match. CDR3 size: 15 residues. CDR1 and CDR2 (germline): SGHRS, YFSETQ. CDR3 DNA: TGCGCCAGCAGCTTGGAGACTAGCGACCACTACGAGCAGTACTTC. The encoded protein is CASSLETSDHYEQYF.

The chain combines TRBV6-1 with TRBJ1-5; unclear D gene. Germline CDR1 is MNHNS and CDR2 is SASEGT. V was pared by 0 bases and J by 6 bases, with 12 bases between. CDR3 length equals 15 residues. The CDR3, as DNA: TGTGCCAGCAGTGAAGCGAGCCCTATGTCTCAGCCCCAGCATTTT. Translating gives CASSEASPMSQPQHF.

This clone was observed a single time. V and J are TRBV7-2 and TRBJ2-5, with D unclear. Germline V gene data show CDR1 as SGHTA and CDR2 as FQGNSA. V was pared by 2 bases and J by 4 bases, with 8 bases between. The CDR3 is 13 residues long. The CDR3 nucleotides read TGTGCCAGCAGCTTAAGCCGTGGAGAGACCCAGTACTTC. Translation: CASSLSRGETQYF.

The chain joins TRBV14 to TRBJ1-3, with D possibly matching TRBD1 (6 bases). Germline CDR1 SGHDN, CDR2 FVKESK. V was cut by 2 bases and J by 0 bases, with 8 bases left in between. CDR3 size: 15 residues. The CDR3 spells CASSQYRASGNTIYF. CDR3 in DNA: TGTGCCAGCAGCCAATACAGGGCCTCTGGAAACACCATATATTTT.

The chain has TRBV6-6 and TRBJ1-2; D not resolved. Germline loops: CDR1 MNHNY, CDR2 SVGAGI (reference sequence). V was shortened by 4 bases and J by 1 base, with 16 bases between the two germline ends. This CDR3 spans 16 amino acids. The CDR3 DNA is TGTGCCAGCAGTTCGTACGAGAGGTCCTTTAACTATGGCTACACCTTC. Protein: CASSSYERSFNYGYTF.

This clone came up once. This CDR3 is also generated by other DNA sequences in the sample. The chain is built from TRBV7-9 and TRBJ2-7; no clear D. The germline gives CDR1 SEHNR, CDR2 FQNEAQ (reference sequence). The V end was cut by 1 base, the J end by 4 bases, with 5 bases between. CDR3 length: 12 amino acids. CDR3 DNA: TGTGCCAGCAGCTTAGGGGTGTACGAGCAGTACTTC. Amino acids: CASSLGVYEQYF.

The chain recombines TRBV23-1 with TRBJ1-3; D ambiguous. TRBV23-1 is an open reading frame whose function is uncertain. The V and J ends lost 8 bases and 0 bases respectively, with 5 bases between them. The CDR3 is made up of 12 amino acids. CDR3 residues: CASCISGNTIYF. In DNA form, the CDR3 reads TGCGCCAGCTGTATCTCTGGAAACACCATATATTTT.

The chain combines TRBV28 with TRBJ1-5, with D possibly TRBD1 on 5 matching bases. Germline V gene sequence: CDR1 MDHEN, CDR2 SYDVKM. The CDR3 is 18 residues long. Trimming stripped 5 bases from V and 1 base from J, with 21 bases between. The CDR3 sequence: CASSPQVWVGESNQPQHF. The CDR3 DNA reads TGTGCCAGCAGTCCTCAGGTGTGGGTAGGGGAGAGCAATCAGCCCCAGCATTTT.

The CDR3 nucleotides are TGTGCCAGCAGTGAAGCGCTTCCGAGCTCCTATAATTCACCCCTCCACTTT. It yields the protein CASSEALPSSYNSPLHF. V and J are TRBV2 and TRBJ1-6; D unclear. The V end lost 0 bases, the J end lost 0 bases, and 9 bases lay between the germline ends. This CDR3 is 17 amino acids long. The germline V gene has CDR1 SNHLY and CDR2 FYNNEI.

CDR3: CATSRTAGNTIYF. Here the CDR3 DNA reads TGTGCCACCAGCAGGACAGCTGGAAACACCATATATTTT. The chain joins TRBV15 to TRBJ1-3; tentatively, D is TRBD1 (5 bases). The CDR3 is made up of 13 amino acids. Trimming removed 3 bases from V and 2 bases from J, with 5 bases in between. The germline gives CDR1 LNHNV, CDR2 YYDKDF (reference sequence).